The clone carrying this T cell receptor (beta chain) was seen at least ten times. Its antigen is undetermined. There were TCR beta CDR3 regions amplified from RNA transcripts. A set of HTBI primers served as the primers for a first-round RT-PCR of the TCR CDR3. TCRdb recomputed calls from the multiplex PCR reads with MiXCR, one row per CDR3 protein. The profile shows fewer than 550,000 distinct CDR3 sequences, around a sixth of them singletons. The PBMCs were taken from over 9.5 ml of fresh peripheral blood. These data are taken from a study of T cells in Graves' hyperthyroidism and ophthalmopathy. Study observations and caveats: The majority of expanded thyroid clonotypes above 0.001 also appeared in blood. The model foresaw ophthalmopathy a median around 6 months prior to onset.

The length of the CDR3 is 15 residues. The junction had 4 bases not matched to a gene; V was cut back by 5 bases and J by 3 bases. Germline CDR1 reads SGHTA; CDR2 reads FQGNSA. V gene TRBV7-2 combines with J gene TRBJ2-1; 10 bases map to TRBD2. The clonotype comes from a woman between 18 and 30 years old with Graves' hyperthyroidism. Material: blood. The DNA for the CDR3 is TGTGCCAGCAGCCCGCGGACTAGCGGCTACAATGAGCAGTTCTTC. It is translated as CASSPRTSGYNEQFF.